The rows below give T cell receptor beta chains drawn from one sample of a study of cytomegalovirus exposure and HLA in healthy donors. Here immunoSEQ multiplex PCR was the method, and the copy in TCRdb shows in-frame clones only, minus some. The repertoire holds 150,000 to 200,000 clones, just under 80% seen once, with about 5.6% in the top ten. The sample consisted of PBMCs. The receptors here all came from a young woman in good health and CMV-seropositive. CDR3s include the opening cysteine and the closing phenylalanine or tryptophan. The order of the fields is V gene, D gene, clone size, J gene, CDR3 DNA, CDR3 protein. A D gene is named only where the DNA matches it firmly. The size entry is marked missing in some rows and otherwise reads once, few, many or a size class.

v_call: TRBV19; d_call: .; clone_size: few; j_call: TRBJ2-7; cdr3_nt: TGTGCCAGTAGTATCGGGAGAGACTCCTACGAGCAGTACTTC; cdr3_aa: CASSIGRDSYEQYF
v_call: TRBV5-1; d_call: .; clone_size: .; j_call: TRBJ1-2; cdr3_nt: TGCGCCAGCAGCGGACCCCTAGGAGGACCCTATGGCTACACCTTC; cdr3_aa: CASSGPLGGPYGYTF
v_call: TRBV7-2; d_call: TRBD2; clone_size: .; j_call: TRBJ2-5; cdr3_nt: TGTGCCAGCACCCCGGGGCTAGCGGGCGACTGGACCCAGTACTTC; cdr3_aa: CASTPGLAGDWTQYF
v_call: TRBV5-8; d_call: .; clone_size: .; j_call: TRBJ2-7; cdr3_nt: TGTGCCAGCAGCTTGGGGGTAACAGGGACCGAGCAGTACTTC; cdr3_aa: CASSLGVTGTEQYF
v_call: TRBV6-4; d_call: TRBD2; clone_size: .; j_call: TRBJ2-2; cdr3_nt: TGTGCCAGCAGTGATCTCCCGGGGGGGCGCACCGGGGAGCTGTTTTTT; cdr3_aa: CASSDLPGGRTGELFF
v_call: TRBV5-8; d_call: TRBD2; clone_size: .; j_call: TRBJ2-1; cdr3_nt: TGTGCCAGCAGCTACCGACTAGCGGGTTCCTACAATGAGCAGTTCTTC; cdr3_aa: CASSYRLAGSYNEQFF
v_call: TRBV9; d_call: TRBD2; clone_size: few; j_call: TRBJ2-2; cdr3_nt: TGTGCCAGCAGCGTACAGGGAGGGACCGGGGAGCTGTTTTTT; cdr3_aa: CASSVQGGTGELFF
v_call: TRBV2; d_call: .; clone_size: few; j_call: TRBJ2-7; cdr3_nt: TGTGCCAGCAGTGGACGTAGCGGTTACGAGCAGTACTTC; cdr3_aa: CASSGRSGYEQYF
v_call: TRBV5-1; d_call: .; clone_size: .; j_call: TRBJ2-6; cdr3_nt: TGCGCCAGCAGCGAGTCTGGGGCCAACGTCCTGACTTTC; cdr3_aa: CASSESGANVLTF
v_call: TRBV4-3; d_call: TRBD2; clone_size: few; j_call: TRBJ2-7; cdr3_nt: TGCGCCAGCAGCCATGACTCGGGGGGTTCAGTGAGGGAGCAGTACTTC; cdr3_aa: CASSHDSGGSVREQYF
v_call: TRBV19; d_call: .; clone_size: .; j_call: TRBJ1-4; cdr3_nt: TGTGCCAGTAGTATATGGGGCGGAGATAATGAAAAACTGTTTTTT; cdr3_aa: CASSIWGGDNEKLFF
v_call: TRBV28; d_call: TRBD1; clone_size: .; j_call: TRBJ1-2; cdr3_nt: TGTGCCAGCAGTCCGGGACAGGGTCGAAGAGGGGACTTC; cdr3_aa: CASSPGQGRRGDF
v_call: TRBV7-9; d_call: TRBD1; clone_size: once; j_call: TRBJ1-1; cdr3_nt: TGTGCCAGCAGCTCTGTTTCCGTAACGGACAGGGGAGACACTGAAGCTTTCTTT; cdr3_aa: CASSSVSVTDRGDTEAFF
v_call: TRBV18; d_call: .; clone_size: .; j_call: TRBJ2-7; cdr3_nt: TGTGCCAGCTCACCAAAACAGGGCTACGAGCAGTACTTC; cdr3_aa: CASSPKQGYEQYF
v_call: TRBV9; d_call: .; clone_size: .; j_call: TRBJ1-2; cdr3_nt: TGTGCCAGCAGCGTAGGGGGACAAGCTAACTATGGCTACACCTTC; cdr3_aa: CASSVGGQANYGYTF
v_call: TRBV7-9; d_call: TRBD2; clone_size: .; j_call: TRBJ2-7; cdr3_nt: TGTGCCAGCAGCTTGGAGCGGGACGACTACGAGCAGTACTTC; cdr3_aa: CASSLERDDYEQYF
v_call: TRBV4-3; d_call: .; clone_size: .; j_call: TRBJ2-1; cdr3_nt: TGCGCCAGCAGCCCCTCGAGCGGCGGGGCTAACAATGAGCAGTTCTTC; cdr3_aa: CASSPSSGGANNEQFF
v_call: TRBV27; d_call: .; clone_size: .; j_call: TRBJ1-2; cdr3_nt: TGTGCCAGCAGTTTAACATGGACACAGGGCGGGGGGAGCTACACCTTC; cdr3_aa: CASSLTWTQGGGSYTF
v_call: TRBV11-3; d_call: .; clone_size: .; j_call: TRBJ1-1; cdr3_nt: TGTGCCAGCAGCTTAGGGACCGGGGGTCAAGAAGCTTTCTTT; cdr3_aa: CASSLGTGGQEAFF
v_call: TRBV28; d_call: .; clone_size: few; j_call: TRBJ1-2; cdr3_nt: TGTGCCAGCAAAATCCCCGTTGTCTATGGCTACACCTTC; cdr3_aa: CASKIPVVYGYTF
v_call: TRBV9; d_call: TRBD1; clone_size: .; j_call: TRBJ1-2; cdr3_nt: TGTGCCAGCAGCGTAGGGGGACAGGGGGGAATTGGCTACACCTTC; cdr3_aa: CASSVGGQGGIGYTF
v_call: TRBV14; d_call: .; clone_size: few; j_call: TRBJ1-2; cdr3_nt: TGTGCCAGCAGCCAAGATTTTGTAGTCGGCTACACCTTC; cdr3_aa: CASSQDFVVGYTF
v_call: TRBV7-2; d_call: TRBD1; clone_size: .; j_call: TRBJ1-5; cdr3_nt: TGTGCCAGCAGCCGACGCAACAGGGGGCTTCAGCCCCAGCATTTT; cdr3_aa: CASSRRNRGLQPQHF
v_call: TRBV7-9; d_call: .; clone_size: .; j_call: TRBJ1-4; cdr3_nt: TGTGCCAGCAGCTTCACCGGACAGCAGAATGAAAAACTGTTTTTT; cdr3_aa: CASSFTGQQNEKLFF
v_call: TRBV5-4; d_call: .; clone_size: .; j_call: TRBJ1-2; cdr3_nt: TGTGCCAGCAGCTTGGGAGCGTCAGCTAACTATGGCTACACCTTC; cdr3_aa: CASSLGASANYGYTF
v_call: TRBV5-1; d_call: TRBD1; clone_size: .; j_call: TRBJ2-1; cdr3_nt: TGCGCCAGCAGCTCCTCAAGACAGGGTAATCTGTTCTTC; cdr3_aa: CASSSSRQGNLFF
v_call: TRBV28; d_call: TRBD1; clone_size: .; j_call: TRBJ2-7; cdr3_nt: TGTGCCAGCAGTTTGACAGGGTCAAATGAGCAGTACTTC; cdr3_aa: CASSLTGSNEQYF
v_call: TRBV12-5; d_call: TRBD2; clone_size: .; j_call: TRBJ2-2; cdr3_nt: TGTGCTAGTGGCGACCATTACTCGCGGGAGGGCCCATTAACCGGGGAGCTGTTTTTT; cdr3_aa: CASGDHYSREGPLTGELFF
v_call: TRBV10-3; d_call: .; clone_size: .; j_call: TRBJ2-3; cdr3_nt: TGTGCCATTCGAACGGGACTGGGGTTAGATACGCAGTATTTT; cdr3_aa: CAIRTGLGLDTQYF
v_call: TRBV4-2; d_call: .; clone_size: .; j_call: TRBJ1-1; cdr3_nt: TGTGCCAGCAGCCAAGGGTCTCCGGGAGACACTGAAGCTTTCTTT; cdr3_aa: CASSQGSPGDTEAFF
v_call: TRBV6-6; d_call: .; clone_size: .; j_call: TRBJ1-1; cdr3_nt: TGTGCCAGCAGCTCGGAAGCTTTCTTT; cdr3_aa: CASSSEAFF